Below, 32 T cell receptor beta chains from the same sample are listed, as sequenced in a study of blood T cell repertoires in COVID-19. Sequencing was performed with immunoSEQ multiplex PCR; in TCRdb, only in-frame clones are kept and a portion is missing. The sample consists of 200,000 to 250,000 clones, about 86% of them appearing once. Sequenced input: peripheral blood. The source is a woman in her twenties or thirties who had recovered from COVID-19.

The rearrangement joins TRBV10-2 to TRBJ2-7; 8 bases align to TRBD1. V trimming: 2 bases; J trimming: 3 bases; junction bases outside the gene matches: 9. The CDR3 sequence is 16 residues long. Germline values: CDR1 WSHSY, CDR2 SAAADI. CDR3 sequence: CASSEEGTGGNYEQYF. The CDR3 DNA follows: TGCGCCAGCAGTGAGGAGGGGACAGGCGGAAACTACGAGCAGTACTTC.

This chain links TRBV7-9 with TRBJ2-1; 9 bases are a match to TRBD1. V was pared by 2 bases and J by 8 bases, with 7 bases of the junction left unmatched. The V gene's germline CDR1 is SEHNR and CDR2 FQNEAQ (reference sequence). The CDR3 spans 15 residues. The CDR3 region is CASSLSRQGGYEQFF. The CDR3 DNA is TGTGCCAGCAGCTTATCCAGACAGGGGGGCTATGAGCAGTTCTTC.

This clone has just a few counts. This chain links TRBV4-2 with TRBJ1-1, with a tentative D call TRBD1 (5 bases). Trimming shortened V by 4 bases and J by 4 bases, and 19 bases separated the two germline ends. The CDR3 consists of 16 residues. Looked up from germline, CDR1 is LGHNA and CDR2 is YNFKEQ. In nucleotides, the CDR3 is TGTGCCAGCAGCCGGCCCGTGCAGGGATTAAGCACTGAAGCTTTCTTT. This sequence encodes CASSRPVQGLSTEAFF.

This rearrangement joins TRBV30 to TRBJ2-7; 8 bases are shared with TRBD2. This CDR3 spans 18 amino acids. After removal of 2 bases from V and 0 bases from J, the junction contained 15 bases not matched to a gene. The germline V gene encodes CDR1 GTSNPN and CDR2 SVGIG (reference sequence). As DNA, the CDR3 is TGTGCCTGGAGTTGGGGACTAGGAAGGATGACTAGCTCCTACGAGCAGTACTTC. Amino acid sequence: CAWSWGLGRMTSSYEQYF.

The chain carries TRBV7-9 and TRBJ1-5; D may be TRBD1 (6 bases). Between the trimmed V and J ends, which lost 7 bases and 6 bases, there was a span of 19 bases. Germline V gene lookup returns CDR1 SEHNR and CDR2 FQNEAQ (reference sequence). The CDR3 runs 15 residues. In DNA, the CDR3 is TGTGCCAGCACCTCCGGGGGGGCATTGAGTCAGCCCCAGCATTTT. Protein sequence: CASTSGGALSQPQHF.

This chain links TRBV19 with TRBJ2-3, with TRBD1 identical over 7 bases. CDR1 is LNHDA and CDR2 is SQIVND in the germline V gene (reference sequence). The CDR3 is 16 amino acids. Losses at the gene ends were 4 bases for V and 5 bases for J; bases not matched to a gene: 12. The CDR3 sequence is CASSTLDRDRGDTQYF. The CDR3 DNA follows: TGTGCCAGTAGTACCTTAGACAGGGACAGAGGAGATACGCAGTATTTT.

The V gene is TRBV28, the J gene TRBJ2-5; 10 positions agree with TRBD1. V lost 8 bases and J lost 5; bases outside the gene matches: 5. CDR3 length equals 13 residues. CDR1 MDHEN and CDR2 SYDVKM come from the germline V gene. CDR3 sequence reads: CASLTGGAETQYF. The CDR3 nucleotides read TGTGCCAGCCTGACAGGGGGCGCGGAGACCCAGTACTTC.

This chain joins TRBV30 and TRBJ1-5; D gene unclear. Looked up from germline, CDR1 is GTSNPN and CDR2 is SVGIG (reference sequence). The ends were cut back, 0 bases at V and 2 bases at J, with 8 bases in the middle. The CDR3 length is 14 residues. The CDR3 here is CAWSVGMRNQPQHF. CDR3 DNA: TGTGCCTGGAGTGTCGGGATGCGCAATCAGCCCCAGCATTTT.

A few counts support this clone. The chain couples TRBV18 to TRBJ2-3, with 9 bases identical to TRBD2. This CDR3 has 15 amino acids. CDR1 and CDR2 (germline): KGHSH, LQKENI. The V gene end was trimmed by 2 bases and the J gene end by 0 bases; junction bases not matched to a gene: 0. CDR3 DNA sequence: TGTGCCAGCTCACCAACTAGCGGGAGCACAGATACGCAGTATTTT. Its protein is CASSPTSGSTDTQYF. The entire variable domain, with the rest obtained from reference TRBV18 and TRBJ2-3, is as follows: NAGVMQNPRHLVRRRGQEARLRCSPMKGHSHVYWYRQLPEEGLKFMVYLQKENIIDESGMPKERFSAEFPKEGPSILRIQQVVRGDSAAYFCASSPTSGSTDTQYFGPGTRLTVL.

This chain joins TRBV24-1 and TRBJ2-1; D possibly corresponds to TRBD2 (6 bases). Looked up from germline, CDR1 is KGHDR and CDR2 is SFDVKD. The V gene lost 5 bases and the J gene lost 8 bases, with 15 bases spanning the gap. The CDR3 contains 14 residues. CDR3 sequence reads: CATSAEGRVDEQFF. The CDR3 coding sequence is TGTGCCACCAGTGCGGAGGGCCGTGTGGATGAGCAGTTCTTC.

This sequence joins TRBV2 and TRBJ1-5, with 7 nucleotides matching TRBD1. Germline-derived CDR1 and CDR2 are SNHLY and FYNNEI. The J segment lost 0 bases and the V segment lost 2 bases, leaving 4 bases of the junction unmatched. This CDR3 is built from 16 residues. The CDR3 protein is CASSEIGTASNQPQHF. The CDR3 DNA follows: TGTGCCAGCAGTGAAATAGGGACAGCTAGCAATCAGCCCCAGCATTTT.

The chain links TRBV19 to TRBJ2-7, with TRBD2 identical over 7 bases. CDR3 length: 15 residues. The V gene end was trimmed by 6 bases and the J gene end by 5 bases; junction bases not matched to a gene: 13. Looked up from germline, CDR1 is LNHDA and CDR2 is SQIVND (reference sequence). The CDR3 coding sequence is TGTGCCAGTAGGCCCTTGGGACGGGAGGCCAACGAGCAGTACTTC. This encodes CASRPLGREANEQYF.

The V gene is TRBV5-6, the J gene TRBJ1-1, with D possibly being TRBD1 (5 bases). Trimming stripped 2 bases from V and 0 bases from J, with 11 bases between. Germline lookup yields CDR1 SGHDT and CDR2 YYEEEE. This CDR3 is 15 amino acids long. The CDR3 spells CASSFIDRLNTEAFF. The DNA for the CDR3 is TGTGCCAGCAGCTTCATCGACAGATTGAACACTGAAGCTTTCTTT.

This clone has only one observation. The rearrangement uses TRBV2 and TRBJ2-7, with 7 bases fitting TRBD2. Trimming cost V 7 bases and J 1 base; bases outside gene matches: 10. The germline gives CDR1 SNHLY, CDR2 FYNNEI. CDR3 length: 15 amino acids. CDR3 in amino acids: CASNLREHQSYEQYF. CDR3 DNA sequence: TGTGCCAGCAACTTGCGGGAGCATCAATCCTACGAGCAGTACTTC. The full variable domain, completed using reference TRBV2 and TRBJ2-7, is EPEVTQTPSHQVTQMGQEVILRCVPISNHLYFYWYRQILGQKVEFLVSFYNNEISEKSEIFDDQFSVERPDGSNFTLKIRSTKLEDSAMYFCASNLREHQSYEQYFGPGTRLTVT.

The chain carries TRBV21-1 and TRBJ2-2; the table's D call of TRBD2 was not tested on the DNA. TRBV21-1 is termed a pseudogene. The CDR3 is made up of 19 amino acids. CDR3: CASSKVNPASYLNTGELFF. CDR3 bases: TGTGCCAGCAGCAAAGTCAACCCAGCGTCATACTTGAACACCGGGGAGCTGTTTTTT.

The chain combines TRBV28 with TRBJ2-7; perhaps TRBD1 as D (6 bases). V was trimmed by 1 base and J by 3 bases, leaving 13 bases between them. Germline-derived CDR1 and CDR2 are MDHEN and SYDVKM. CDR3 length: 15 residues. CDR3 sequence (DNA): TGTGCCAGCAGTTTATTTGCTGGGGGCGGCTACGAGCAGTACTTC. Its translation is CASSLFAGGGYEQYF.

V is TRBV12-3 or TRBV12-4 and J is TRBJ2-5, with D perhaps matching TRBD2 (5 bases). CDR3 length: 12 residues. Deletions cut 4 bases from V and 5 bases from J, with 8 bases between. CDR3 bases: TGTGCCAGCAGTTCGCCGGGGGAGACCCAGTACTTC. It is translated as CASSSPGETQYF.

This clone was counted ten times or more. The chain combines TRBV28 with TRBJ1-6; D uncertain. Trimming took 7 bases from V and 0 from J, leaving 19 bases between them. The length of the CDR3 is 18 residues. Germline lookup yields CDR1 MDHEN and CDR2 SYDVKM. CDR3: CASKFPPRLSSYNSPLHF. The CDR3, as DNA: TGTGCCAGCAAATTTCCCCCTCGTCTGAGCTCCTATAATTCACCCCTCCACTTT.

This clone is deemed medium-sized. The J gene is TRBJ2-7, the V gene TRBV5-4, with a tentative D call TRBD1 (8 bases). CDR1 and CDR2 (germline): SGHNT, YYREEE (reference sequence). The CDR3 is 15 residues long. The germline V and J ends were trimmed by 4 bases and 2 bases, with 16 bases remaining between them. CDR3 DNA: TGTGCCAGCAGCGGACTAGACAGGGGAGCCTACGAGCAGTACTTC. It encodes CASSGLDRGAYEQYF.

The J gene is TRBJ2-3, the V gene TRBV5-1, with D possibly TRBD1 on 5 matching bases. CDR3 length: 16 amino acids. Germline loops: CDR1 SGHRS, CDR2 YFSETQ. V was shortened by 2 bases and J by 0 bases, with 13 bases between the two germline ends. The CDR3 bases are TGCGCCAGCAGCTTAACAGGTGGTGGAAGCACAGATACGCAGTATTTT. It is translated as CASSLTGGGSTDTQYF.

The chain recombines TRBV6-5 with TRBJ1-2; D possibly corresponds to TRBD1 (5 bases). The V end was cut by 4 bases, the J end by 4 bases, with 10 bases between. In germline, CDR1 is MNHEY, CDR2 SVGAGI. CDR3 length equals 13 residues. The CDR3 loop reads CASSFGTFYGYTF. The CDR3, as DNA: TGTGCCAGCAGTTTCGGGACTTTCTATGGCTACACCTTC.

CDR3 region: CASSKPIGQGTDTQYF. In nucleotides, the CDR3 is TGTGCCAGCAGCAAACCGATTGGACAGGGAACAGATACGCAGTATTTT. The chain joins TRBV5-8 to TRBJ2-3, with 8 bases matching TRBD1. This CDR3 region has 16 residues. J gave up 3 bases and V 4 bases, and 10 bases lay outside the gene matches. CDR1 is SGHTS and CDR2 is YDEGEE in the germline V gene.

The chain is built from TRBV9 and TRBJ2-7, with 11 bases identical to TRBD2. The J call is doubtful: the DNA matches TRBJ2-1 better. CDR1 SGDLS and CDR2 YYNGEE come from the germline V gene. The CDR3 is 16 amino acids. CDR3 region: CASSVDTSGRVSEQFF. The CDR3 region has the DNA TGTGCCAGCAGCGTAGATACTAGCGGGAGAGTAAGTGAGCAGTTCTTC.

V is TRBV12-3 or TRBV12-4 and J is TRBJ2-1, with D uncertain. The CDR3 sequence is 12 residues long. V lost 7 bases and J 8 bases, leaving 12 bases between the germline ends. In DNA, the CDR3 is TGTGCCAGCACCCCCGGCGGCGATGAGCAGTTCTTC. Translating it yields CASTPGGDEQFF.

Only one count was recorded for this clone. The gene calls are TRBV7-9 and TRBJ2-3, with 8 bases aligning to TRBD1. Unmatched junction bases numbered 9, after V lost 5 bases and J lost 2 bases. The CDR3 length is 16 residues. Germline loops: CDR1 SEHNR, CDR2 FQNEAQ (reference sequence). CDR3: CASSRAWTGLTDTQYF. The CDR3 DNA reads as TGTGCCAGCAGCCGGGCCTGGACAGGGCTCACAGATACGCAGTATTTT.

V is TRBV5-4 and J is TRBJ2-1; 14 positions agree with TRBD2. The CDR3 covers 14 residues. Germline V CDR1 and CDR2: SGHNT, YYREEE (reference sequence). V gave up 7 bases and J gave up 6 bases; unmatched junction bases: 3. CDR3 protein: CASRLAGGPNEQFF. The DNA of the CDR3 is TGTGCCAGCCGACTAGCGGGAGGGCCCAATGAGCAGTTCTTC. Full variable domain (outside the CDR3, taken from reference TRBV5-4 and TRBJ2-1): ETGVTQSPTHLIKTRGQQVTLRCSSQSGHNTVSWYQQALGQGPQFIFQYYREEENGRGNFPPRFSGLQFPNYSSELNVNALELDDSALYLCASRLAGGPNEQFFGPGTRLTVL.

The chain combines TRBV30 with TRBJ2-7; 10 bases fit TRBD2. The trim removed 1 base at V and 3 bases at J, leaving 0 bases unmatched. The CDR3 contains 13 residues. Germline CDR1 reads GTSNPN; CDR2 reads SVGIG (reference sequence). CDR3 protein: CAWSGTSGYEQYF. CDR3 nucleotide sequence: TGTGCCTGGAGTGGGACTAGCGGCTACGAGCAGTACTTC.

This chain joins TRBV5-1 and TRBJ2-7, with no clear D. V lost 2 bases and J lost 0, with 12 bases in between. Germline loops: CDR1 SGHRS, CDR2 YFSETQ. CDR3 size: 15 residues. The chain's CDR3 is CASSFEPTSSYEQYF. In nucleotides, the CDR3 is TGCGCCAGCAGCTTCGAACCCACCAGCTCCTACGAGCAGTACTTC.

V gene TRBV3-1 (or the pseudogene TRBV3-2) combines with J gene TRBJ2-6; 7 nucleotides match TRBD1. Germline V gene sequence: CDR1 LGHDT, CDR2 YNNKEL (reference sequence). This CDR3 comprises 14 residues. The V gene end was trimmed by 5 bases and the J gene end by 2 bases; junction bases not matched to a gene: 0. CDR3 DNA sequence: TGTGCCAGCAGCGACAGGGCTGGGGCCAACGTCCTGACTTTC. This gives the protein CASSDRAGANVLTF.

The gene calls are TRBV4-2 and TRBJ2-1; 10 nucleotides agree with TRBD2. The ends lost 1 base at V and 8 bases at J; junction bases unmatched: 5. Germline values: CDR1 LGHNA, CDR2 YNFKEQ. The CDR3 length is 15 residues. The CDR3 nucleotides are TGTGCCAGCAGCCAAGTCACTAGCGGGACACATGAGCAGTTCTTC. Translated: CASSQVTSGTHEQFF.

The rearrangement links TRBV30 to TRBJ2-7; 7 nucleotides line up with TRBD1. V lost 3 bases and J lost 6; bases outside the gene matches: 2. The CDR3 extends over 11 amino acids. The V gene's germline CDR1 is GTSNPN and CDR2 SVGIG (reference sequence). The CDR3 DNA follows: TGTGCCTGGAGGCACAGGGGCGAGCAGTACTTC. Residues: CAWRHRGEQYF. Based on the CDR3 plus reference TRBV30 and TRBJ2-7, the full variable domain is SQTIHQWPATLVQPVGSPLSLECTVEGTSNPNLYWYRQAAGRGLQLLFYSVGIGQISSEVPQNLSASRPQDRQFILSSKKLLLSDSGFYLCAWRHRGEQYFGPGTRLTVT.

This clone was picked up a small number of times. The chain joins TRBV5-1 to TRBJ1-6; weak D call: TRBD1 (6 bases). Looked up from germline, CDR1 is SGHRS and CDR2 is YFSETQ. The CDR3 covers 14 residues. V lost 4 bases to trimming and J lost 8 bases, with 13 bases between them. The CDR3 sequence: CASSLDSSDSPLHF. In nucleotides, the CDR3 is TGCGCCAGCAGCCTGGACAGTTCCGATTCACCCCTCCACTTT.